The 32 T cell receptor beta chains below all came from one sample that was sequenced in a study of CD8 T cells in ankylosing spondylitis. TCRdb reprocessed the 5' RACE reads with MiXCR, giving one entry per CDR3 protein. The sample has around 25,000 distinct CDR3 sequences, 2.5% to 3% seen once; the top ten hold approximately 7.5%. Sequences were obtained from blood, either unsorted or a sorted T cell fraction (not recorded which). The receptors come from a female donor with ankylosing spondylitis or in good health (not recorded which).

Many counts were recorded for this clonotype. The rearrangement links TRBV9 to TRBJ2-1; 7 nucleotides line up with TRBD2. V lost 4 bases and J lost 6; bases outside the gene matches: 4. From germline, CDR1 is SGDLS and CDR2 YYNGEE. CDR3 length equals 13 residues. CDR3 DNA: TGTGCCAGCAGCTCCCGGACTAGCAATGAGCAGTTCTTC. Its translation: CASSSRTSNEQFF.

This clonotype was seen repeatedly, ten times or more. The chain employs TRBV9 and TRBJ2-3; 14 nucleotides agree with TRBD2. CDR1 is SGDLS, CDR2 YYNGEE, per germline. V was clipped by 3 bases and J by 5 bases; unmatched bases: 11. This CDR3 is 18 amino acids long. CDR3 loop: CASSEGLAGGPRRDTQYF. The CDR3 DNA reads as TGTGCCAGCAGCGAAGGACTAGCGGGGGGCCCGCGTAGAGATACGCAGTATTTT.

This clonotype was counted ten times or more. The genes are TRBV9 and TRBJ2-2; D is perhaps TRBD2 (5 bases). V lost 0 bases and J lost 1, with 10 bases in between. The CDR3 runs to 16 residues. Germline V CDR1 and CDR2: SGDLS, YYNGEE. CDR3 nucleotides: TGTGCCAGCAGCGTAGGGTCTAGCCAGAACACCGGGGAGCTGTTTTTT. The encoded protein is CASSVGSSQNTGELFF.

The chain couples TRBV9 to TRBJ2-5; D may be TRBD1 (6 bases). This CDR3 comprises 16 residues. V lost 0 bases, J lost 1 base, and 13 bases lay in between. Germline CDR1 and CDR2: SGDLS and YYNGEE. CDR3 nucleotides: TGTGCCAGCAGCGTAGGGGCCCAGGGGAGCCAAGAGACCCAGTACTTC. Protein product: CASSVGAQGSQETQYF. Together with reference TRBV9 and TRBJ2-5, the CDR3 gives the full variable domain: DSGVTQTPKHLITATGQRVTLRCSPRSGDLSVYWYQQSLDQGLQFLIQYYNGEERAKGNILERFSAQQFPDLHSELNLSSLELGDSALYFCASSVGAQGSQETQYFGPGTRLLVL.

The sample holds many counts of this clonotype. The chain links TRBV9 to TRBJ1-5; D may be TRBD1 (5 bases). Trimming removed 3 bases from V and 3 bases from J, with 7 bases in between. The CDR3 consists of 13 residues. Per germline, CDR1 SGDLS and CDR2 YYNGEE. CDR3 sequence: CASSGTINQPQHF. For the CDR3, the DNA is TGTGCCAGCAGCGGGACAATCAATCAGCCCCAGCATTTT.

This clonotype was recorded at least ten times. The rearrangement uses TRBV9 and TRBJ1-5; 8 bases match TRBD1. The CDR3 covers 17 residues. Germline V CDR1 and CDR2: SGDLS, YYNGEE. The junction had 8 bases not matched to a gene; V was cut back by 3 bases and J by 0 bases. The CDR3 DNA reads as TGTGCCAGCAGCGCAGGACAGGGACGGTCTAGCAATCAGCCCCAGCATTTT. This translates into CASSAGQGRSSNQPQHF.

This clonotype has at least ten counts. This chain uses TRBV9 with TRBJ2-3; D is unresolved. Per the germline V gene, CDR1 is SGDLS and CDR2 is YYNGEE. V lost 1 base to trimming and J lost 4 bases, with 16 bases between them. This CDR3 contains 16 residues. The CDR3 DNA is TGTGCCAGCAGCGTACGTAAGGGAACCGCCCCAGATACGCAGTATTTT. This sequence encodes CASSVRKGTAPDTQYF.

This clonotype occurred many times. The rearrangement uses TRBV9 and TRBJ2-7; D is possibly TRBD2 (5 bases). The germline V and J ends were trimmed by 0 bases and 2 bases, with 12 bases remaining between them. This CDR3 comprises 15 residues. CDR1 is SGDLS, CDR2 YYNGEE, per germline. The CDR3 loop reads CASSVAGGSTYEQYF. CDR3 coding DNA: TGTGCCAGCAGCGTAGCTGGAGGATCGACCTACGAGCAGTACTTC.

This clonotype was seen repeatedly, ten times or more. The CDR3 reads CASSARGQDEQYF. CDR3 bases: TGTGCCAGCAGCGCCCGGGGACAGGACGAGCAGTACTTC. This rearrangement joins TRBV9 to TRBJ2-7, with TRBD1 identical over 8 bases. This CDR3 region has 13 residues. Germline CDR1 and CDR2: SGDLS and YYNGEE. J was trimmed by 5 bases and V by 3 bases; bases with no gene match: 4.

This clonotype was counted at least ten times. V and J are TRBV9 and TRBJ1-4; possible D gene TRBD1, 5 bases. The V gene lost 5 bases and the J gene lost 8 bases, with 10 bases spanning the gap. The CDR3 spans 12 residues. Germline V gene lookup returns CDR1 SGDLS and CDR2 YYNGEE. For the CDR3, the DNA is TGTGCCAGCAGTTCGTGGGACGAAAAACTGTTTTTT. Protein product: CASSSWDEKLFF. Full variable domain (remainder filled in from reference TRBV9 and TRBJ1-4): DSGVTQTPKHLITATGQRVTLRCSPRSGDLSVYWYQQSLDQGLQFLIQYYNGEERAKGNILERFSAQQFPDLHSELNLSSLELGDSALYFCASSSWDEKLFFGSGTQLSVL.

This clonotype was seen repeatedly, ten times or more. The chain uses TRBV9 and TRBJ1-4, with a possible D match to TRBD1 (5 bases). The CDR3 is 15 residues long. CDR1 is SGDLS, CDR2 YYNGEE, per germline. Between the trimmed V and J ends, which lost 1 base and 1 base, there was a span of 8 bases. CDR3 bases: TGTGCCAGCAGCGTATCGGGGCTAACTAATGAAAAACTGTTTTTT. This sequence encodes CASSVSGLTNEKLFF.

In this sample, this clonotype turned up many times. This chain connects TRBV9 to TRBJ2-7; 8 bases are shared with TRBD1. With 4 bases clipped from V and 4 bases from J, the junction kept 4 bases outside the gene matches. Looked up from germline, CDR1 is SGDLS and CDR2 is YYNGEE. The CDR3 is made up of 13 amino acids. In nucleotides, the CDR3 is TGTGCCAGCAGCCCAGACAGGGGTTACGAGCAGTACTTC. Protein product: CASSPDRGYEQYF.

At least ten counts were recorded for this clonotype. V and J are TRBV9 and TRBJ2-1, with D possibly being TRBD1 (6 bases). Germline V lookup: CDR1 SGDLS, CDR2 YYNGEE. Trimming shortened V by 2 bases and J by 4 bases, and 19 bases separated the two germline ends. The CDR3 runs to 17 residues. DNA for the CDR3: TGTGCCAGCAGCGTTAAAGACGGGACACGGATATACAATGAGCAGTTCTTC. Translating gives CASSVKDGTRIYNEQFF.

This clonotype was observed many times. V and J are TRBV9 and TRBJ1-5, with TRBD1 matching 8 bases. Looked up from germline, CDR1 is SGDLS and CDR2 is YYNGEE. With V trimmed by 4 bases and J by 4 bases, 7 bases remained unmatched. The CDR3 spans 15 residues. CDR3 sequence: CASSPSTGGNQPQHF. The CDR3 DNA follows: TGTGCCAGCAGCCCCAGCACAGGGGGGAATCAGCCCCAGCATTTT.

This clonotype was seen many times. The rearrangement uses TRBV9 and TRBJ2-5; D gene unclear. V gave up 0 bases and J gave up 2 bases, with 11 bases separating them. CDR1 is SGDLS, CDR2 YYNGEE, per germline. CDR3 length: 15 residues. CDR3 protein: CASSVVGTAQETQYF. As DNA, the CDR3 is TGTGCCAGCAGCGTAGTCGGAACGGCTCAAGAGACCCAGTACTTC.

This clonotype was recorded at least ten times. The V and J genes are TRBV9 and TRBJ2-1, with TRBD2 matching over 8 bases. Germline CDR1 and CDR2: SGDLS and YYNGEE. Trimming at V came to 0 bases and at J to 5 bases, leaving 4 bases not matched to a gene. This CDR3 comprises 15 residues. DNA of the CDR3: TGTGCCAGCAGCGTAGCCCTAGCGGGCCACAATGAGCAGTTCTTC. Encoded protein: CASSVALAGHNEQFF. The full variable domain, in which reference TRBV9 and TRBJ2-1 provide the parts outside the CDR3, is DSGVTQTPKHLITATGQRVTLRCSPRSGDLSVYWYQQSLDQGLQFLIQYYNGEERAKGNILERFSAQQFPDLHSELNLSSLELGDSALYFCASSVALAGHNEQFFGPGTRLTVL.

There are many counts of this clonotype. The CDR3 DNA reads TGTGCCAGCAGCCCGGGACAGGACTATAATTCACCCCTCCACTTT. It specifies CASSPGQDYNSPLHF. The V gene is TRBV9, the J gene TRBJ1-6, with 8 positions matching TRBD1. V trimming: 4 bases; J trimming: 3 bases; junction bases outside the gene matches: 3. This CDR3 region has 15 residues. Germline V gene sequence: CDR1 SGDLS, CDR2 YYNGEE. Complete variable domain (other parts from reference TRBV9 and TRBJ1-6): DSGVTQTPKHLITATGQRVTLRCSPRSGDLSVYWYQQSLDQGLQFLIQYYNGEERAKGNILERFSAQQFPDLHSELNLSSLELGDSALYFCASSPGQDYNSPLHFGNGTRLTVT.

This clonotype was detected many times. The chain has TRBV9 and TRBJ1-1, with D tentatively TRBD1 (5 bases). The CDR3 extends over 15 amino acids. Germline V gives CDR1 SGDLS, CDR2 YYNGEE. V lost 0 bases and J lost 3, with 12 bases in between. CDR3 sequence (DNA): TGTGCCAGCAGCGTAGGGGGGGTGGAGGACACTGAAGCTTTCTTT. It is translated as CASSVGGVEDTEAFF.

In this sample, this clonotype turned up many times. Here the CDR3 reads CASSVSTGFPYGYTF. DNA for the CDR3: TGTGCCAGCAGCGTATCAACGGGCTTCCCCTATGGCTACACCTTC. The rearrangement joins TRBV9 to TRBJ1-2; D unresolved. Germline values: CDR1 SGDLS, CDR2 YYNGEE. CDR3 length: 15 residues. The germline V and J ends were trimmed by 1 base and 4 bases, with 14 bases remaining between them.

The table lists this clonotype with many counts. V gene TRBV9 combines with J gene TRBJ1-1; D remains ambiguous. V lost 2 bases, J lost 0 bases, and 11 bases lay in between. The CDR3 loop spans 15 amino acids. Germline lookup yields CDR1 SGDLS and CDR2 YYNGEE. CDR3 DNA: TGTGCCAGCAGCGTCACGGGCGGTCTGAACACTGAAGCTTTCTTT. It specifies CASSVTGGLNTEAFF.

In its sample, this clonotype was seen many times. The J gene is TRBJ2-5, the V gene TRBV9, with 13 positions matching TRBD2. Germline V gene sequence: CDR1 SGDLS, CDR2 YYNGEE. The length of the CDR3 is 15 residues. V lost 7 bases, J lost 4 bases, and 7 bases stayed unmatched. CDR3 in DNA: TGTGCCAGCGGTCCGGGACTAGCGGGGTCAGAGACCCAGTACTTC. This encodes CASGPGLAGSETQYF.

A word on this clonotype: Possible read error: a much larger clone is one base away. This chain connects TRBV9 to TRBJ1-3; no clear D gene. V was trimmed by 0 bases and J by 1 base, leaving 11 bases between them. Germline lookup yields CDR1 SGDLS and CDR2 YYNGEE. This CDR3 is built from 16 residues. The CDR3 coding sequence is TGTGCCAGCAGCGTAGAAGTCGGGAGTTCTGGAAACACCATATATTTT. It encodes CASSVEVGSSGNTIYF.

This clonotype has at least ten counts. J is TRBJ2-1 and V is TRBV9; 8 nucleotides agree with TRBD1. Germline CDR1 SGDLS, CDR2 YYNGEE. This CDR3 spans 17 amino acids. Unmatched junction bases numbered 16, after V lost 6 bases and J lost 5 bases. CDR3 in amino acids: CASNPKAGTGVDNEQFF. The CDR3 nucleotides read TGTGCCAGCAACCCGAAGGCTGGGACAGGAGTCGACAATGAGCAGTTCTTC.

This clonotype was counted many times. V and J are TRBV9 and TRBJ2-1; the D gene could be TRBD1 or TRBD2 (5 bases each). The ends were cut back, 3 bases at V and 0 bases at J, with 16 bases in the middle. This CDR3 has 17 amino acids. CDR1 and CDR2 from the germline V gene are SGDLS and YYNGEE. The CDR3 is CASSAAAYRHSYNEQFF. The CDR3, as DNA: TGTGCCAGCAGCGCAGCGGCCTACAGGCACTCCTACAATGAGCAGTTCTTC.

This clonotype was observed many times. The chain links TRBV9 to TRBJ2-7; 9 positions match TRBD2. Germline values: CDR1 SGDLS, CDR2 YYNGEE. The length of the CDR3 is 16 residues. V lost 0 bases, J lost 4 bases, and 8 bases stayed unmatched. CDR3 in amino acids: CASSVEAGGSSYEQYF. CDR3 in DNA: TGTGCCAGCAGCGTAGAAGCGGGGGGTTCTTCTTACGAGCAGTACTTC.

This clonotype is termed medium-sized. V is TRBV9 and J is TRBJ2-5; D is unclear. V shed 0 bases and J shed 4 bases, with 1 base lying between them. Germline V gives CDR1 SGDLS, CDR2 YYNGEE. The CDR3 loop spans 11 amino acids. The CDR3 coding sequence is TGTGCCAGCAGCGTAGCAGAGACCCAGTACTTC. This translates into CASSVAETQYF.

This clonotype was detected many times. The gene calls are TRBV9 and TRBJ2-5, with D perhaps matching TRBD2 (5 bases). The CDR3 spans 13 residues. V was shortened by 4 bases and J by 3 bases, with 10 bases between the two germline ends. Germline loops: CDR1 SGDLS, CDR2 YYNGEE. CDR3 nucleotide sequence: TGTGCCAGCAGCATCGGACTGGAAGAGACCCAGTACTTC. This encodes CASSIGLEETQYF.

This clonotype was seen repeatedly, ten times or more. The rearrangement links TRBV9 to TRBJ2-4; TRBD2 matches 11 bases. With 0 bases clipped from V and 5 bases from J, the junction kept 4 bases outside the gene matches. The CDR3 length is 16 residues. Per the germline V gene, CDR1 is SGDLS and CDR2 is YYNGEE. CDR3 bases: TGTGCCAGCAGCGTAGCTGAGACTAGCGGGGAAAACATTCAGTACTTC. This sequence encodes CASSVAETSGENIQYF.

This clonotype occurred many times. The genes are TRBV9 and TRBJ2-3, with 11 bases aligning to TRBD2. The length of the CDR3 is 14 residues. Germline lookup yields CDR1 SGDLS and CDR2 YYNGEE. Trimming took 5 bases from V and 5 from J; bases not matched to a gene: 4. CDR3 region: CASSLAGGQDTQYF. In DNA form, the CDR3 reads TGTGCCAGCAGTCTAGCGGGAGGACAAGATACGCAGTATTTT.

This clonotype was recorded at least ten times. In DNA, the CDR3 is TGTGCCAGCAGCCAGGACAGCCTTCTATGGGGCTACACCTTC. Protein product: CASSQDSLLWGYTF. This chain joins TRBV9 and TRBJ1-2; perhaps TRBD1 as D (6 bases). Germline-derived CDR1 and CDR2 are SGDLS and YYNGEE. The CDR3 sequence is 14 residues long. V lost 4 bases to trimming and J lost 8 bases, with 18 bases between them.

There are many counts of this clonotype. The CDR3 DNA reads TGTGCCAGCAGCCCCACCCCGGACAGGGGGTCGGGTACTAATGAAAAACTGTTTTTT. It codes for CASSPTPDRGSGTNEKLFF. The chain uses TRBV9 and TRBJ1-4; TRBD1 agrees at 10 bases. The junction had 14 bases not matched to a gene; V was cut back by 4 bases and J by 2 bases. The CDR3 has 19 amino acids. Germline lookup yields CDR1 SGDLS and CDR2 YYNGEE.

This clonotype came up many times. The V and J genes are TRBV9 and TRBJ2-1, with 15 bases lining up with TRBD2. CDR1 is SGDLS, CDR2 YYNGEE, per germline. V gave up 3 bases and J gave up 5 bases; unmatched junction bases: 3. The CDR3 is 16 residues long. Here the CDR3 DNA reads TGTGCCAGCAGCGGGACTAGCGGGGGGGCCAACAATGAGCAGTTCTTC. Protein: CASSGTSGGANNEQFF.